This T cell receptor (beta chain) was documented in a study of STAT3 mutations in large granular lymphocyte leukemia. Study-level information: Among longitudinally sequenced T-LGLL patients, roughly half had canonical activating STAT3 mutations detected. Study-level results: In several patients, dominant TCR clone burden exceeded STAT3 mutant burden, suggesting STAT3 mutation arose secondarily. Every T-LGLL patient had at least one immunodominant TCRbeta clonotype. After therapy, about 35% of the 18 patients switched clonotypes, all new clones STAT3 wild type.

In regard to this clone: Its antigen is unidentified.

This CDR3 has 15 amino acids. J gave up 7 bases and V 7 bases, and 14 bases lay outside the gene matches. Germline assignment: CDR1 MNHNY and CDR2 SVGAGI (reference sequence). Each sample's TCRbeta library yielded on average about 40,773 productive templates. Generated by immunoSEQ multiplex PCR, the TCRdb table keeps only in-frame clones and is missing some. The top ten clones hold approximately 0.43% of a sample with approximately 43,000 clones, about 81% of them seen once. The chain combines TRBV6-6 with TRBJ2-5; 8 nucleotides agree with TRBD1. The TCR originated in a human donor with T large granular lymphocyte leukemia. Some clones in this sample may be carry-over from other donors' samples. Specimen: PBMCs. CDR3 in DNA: TGTGCCAGCACCCGAACCAGGGGGCCGGGGTGGACCCAGTACTTC. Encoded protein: CASTRTRGPGWTQYF.